The source of this T cell receptor beta chain is a study of blood T cell repertoires in COVID-19. Across the whole study: Samples representing acute and convalescent COVID-19 were sourced from the United States, Italy and Spain. Sources were T cells, B-cell-depleted T cells, or PBMCs; the material itself was cDNA or gDNA.

The CDR3 loop spans 14 amino acids. Germline assignment: CDR1 SEHNR and CDR2 FQNEAQ (reference sequence). V gave up 5 bases and J gave up 5 bases; unmatched junction bases: 8. Original processing notes: By means of reference gene primer amplification, nucleated cell counts were estimated. Only in-frame clones appear in the TCRdb table, and some are missing; sequencing was by immunoSEQ multiplex PCR. The V and J calls and clone size are taken from that table; D and trimming were inferred from the DNA. This sample has nearly 200,000 clones; just under 85% occur once, and the top ten carry 4.5% to 5.5%.

This TCR came from a woman between 65 and 79 years old with active or convalescent COVID-19. The material sequenced was peripheral blood. The V call is TRBV7-9, the J call TRBJ2-7; TRBD1 agrees at 8 bases. The CDR3 here is CASSPWTGRNEQYF. DNA of the CDR3: TGTGCCAGCAGCCCCTGGACAGGGAGGAACGAGCAGTACTTC.